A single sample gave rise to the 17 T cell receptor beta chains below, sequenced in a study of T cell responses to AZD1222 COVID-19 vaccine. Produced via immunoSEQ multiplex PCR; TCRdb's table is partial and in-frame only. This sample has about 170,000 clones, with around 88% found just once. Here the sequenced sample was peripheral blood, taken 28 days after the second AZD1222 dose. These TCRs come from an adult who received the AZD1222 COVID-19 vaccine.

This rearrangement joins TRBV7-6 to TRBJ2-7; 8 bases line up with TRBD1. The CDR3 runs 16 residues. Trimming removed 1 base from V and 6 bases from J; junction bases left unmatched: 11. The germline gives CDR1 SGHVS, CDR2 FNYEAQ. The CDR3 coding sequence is TGTGCCAGCAGCTTAGTAGCGGCTGGACAGGGTCTCGAGCAGTACTTC. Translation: CASSLVAAGQGLEQYF.

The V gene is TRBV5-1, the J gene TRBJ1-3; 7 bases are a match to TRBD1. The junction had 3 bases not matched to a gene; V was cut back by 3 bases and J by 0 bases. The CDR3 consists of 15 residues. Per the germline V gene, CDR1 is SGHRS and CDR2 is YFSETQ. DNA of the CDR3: TGCGCCAGCAGCTCTACAGGGGTCTCTGGAAACACCATATATTTT. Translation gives CASSSTGVSGNTIYF.

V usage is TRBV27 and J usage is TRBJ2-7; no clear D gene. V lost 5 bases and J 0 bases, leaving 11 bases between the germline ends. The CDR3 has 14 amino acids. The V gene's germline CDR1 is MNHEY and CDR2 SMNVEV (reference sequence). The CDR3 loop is CASSPSDSSYEQYF. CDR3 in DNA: TGTGCCAGCAGTCCCTCGGATTCCTCCTACGAGCAGTACTTC.

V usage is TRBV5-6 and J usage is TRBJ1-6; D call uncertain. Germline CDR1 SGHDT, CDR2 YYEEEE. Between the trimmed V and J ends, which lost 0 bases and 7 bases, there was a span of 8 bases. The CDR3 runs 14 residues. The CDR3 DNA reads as TGTGCCAGCAGCTTGGGAGGAGGGAATTCACCCCTCCACTTT. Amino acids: CASSLGGGNSPLHF.

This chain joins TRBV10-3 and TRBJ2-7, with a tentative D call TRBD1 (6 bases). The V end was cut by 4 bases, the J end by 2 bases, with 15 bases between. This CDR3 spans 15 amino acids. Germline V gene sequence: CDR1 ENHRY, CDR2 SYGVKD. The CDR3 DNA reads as TGTGCCATCAGTGCCCCCCCGGACAGACCCTACGAGCAGTACTTC. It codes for CAISAPPDRPYEQYF.

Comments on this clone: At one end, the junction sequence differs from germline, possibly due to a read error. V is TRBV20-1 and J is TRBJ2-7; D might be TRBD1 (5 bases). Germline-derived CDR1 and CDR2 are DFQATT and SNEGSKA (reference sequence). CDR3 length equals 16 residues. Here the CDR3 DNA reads TGCAGTGCTAGTGGGGTCGAGAACGGAGTTAGCTTCAGGGAAGACTTC. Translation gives CSASGVENGVSFREDF.

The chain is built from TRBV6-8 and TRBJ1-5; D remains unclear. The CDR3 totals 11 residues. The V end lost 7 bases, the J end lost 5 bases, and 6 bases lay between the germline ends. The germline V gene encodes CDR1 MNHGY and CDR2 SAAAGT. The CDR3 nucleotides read TGTGCCAGCATACGGCATCAGCCCCAGCATTTT. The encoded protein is CASIRHQPQHF.

Here the CDR3 DNA reads TGTGCCAGCAGCGCAGGGGGGACTGAAGCTTTCTTT. Translation gives CASSAGGTEAFF. The chain carries TRBV14 and TRBJ1-1; 7 nucleotides line up with TRBD1. The J segment lost 5 bases and the V segment lost 5 bases, leaving 2 bases of the junction unmatched. The germline gives CDR1 SGHDN, CDR2 FVKESK. The length of the CDR3 is 12 residues.

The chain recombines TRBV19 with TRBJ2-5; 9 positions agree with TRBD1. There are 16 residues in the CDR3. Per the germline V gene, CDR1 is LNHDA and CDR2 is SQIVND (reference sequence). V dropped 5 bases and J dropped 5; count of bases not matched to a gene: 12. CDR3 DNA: TGTGCCAGTAGTTTCCGACAGGGGGTATCTGGCGAGACCCAGTACTTC. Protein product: CASSFRQGVSGETQYF.

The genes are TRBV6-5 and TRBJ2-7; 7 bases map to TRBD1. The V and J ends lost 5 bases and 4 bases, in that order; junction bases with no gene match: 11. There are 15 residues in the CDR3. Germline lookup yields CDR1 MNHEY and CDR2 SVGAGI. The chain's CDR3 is CASSPRQGKDYEQYF. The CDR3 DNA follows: TGTGCCAGCAGTCCCCGACAGGGTAAGGATTACGAGCAGTACTTC.

Written as DNA, the CDR3 is TGTGCCACCAAAACGGCCGAGGCCAAAACCGGGACCACCACAGATACGCAGTATTTT. Amino acids: CATKTAEAKTGTTTDTQYF. The chain uses TRBV10-3 and TRBJ2-3; tentatively, D is TRBD1 or TRBD2 (5 bases each). Trimming pared 10 bases from V and 2 bases from J, leaving 31 bases between. The length of the CDR3 is 19 residues. Germline loops: CDR1 ENHRY, CDR2 SYGVKD.

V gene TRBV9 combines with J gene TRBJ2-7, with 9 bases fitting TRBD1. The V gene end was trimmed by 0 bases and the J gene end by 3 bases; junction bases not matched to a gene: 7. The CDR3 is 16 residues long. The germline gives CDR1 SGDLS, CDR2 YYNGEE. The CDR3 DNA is TGTGCCAGCAGCGTAGGTTTGGGACAGGGCTACTACGAGCAGTACTTC. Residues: CASSVGLGQGYYEQYF.

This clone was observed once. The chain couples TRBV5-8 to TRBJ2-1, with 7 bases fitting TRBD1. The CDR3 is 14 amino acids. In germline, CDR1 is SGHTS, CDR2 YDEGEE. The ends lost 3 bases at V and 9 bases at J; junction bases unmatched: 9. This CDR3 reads CASSSSDRVAEQFF. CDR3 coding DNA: TGTGCCAGCAGCTCCTCAGACAGGGTAGCTGAGCAGTTCTTC.

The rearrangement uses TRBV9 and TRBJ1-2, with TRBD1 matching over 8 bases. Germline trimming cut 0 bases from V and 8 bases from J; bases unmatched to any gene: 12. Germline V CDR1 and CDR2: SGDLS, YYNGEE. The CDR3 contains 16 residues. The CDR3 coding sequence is TGTGCCAGCAGCGTAGAAGCAGGGGGCGGTTCGCACGGCTACACCTTC. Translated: CASSVEAGGGSHGYTF.

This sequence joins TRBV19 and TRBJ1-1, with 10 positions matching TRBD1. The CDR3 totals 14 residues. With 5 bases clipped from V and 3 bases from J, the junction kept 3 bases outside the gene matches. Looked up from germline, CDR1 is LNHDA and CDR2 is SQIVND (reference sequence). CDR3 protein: CASSWGTGDTEAFF. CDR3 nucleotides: TGTGCCAGTAGTTGGGGGACAGGGGACACTGAAGCTTTCTTT.

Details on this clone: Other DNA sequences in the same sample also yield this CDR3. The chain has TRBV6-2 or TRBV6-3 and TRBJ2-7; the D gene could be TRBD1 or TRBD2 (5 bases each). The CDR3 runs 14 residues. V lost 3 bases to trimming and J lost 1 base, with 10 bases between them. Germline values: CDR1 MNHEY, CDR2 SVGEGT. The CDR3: CASSYAGTSYEQYF. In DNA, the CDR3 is TGTGCCAGCAGTTATGCTGGGACGTCCTACGAGCAGTACTTC.

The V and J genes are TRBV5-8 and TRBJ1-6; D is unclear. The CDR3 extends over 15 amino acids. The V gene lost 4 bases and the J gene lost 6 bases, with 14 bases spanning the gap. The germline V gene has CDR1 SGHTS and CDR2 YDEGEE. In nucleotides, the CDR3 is TGTGCCAGCAGCCGTGCCCGGTGGACTAATTCACCCCTCCACTTT. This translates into CASSRARWTNSPLHF.